These 20 T cell receptor beta chains were all obtained from the same sample, sequenced in a study of T cell responses to AZD1222 COVID-19 vaccine. Produced via immunoSEQ multiplex PCR; TCRdb's table is partial and in-frame only. Of some 130,000 clones in the sample, roughly 88% are singletons; the top ten hold approximately 1.1%. The sample consisted of peripheral blood, taken 28 days after the second AZD1222 dose. The source is an adult who received the AZD1222 COVID-19 vaccine.

The chain links TRBV9 to TRBJ1-4, with D possibly being TRBD1 (5 bases). Trimming removed 3 bases at V and 4 bases at J, with 13 bases between. Per germline, CDR1 SGDLS and CDR2 YYNGEE. CDR3 length: 15 residues. The CDR3 spells CASSATGGFNEKLFF. Here the CDR3 DNA reads TGTGCCAGCAGCGCGACCGGGGGGTTTAATGAAAAACTGTTTTTT.

The chain couples TRBV20-1 to TRBJ1-2; no firm D call. V lost 6 bases to trimming and J lost 4 bases, with 9 bases between them. Germline lookup yields CDR1 DFQATT and CDR2 SNEGSKA (reference sequence). This CDR3 region has 11 residues. The CDR3 here is CSATGPYGYTF. CDR3 coding DNA: TGCAGTGCCACGGGCCCCTATGGCTACACCTTC.

The chain employs TRBV7-8 and TRBJ1-6, with D possibly being TRBD1 (6 bases). CDR3 size: 15 residues. Trimming removed 5 bases at V and 9 bases at J, with 17 bases between. Germline V gene lookup returns CDR1 SGHVS and CDR2 FQNEAQ. The CDR3: CASSMETGLASPLHF. CDR3 nucleotides: TGTGCCAGCAGCATGGAGACAGGTCTGGCTTCACCCCTCCACTTT.

The gene calls are TRBV6-5 and TRBJ1-1; TRBD1 is a possible D gene (5 bases). V was clipped by 7 bases and J by 2 bases, with 11 bases between them. Germline V gene sequence: CDR1 MNHEY, CDR2 SVGAGI. The CDR3 covers 13 residues. CDR3 coding DNA: TGTGCCAGCATTGGGGGGAGAAACACTGAAGCTTTCTTT. Protein sequence: CASIGGRNTEAFF.

In its sample, this clone was seen once. The V and J genes are TRBV6-5 and TRBJ2-7, with 8 bases matching TRBD1. CDR3 length: 15 amino acids. Germline V gives CDR1 MNHEY, CDR2 SVGAGI. Unmatched junction bases numbered 7, after V lost 3 bases and J lost 3 bases. CDR3 nucleotides: TGTGCCAGCAGTTATCAAGTTGGACAGGGCTACGAGCAGTACTTC. It yields the protein CASSYQVGQGYEQYF.

This clone has just one count. V and J are TRBV6-1 and TRBJ1-2; the D gene is possibly TRBD1 (5 bases). The CDR3 sequence is 14 residues long. With 0 bases removed from V and 7 bases from J, the gap between germline ends came to 12 bases. From germline, CDR1 is MNHNS and CDR2 SASEGT. In DNA form, the CDR3 reads TGTGCCAGCAGTGAAGCCTCCGGGGGTAGTGGCTACACCTTC. Amino acids: CASSEASGGSGYTF.

The chain links TRBV2 to TRBJ1-4; unclear D gene. CDR1 is SNHLY, CDR2 FYNNEI, per germline. V lost 6 bases and J lost 4, with 6 bases in between. The CDR3 runs to 12 residues. In DNA form, the CDR3 reads TGTGCCAGCAGAGTCTATAATGAAAAACTGTTTTTT. It is translated as CASRVYNEKLFF. Full variable domain (outside the CDR3, taken from reference TRBV2 and TRBJ1-4): EPEVTQTPSHQVTQMGQEVILRCVPISNHLYFYWYRQILGQKVEFLVSFYNNEISEKSEIFDDQFSVERPDGSNFTLKIRSTKLEDSAMYFCASRVYNEKLFFGSGTQLSVL.

The rearrangement joins TRBV18 to TRBJ2-1; 8 nucleotides agree with TRBD2. Germline CDR1 KGHSH, CDR2 LQKENI. CDR3 length: 14 amino acids. Trimming removed 5 bases from V and 16 bases from J; junction bases left unmatched: 16. CDR3 protein: CASSSSETGGRSFF. Here the CDR3 DNA reads TGTGCCAGCTCATCAAGCGAGACGGGAGGGCGGTCCTTCTTC.

The V gene is TRBV6-5, the J gene TRBJ1-2, with 8 bases lining up with TRBD1. Germline CDR1 reads MNHEY; CDR2 reads SVGAGI. There are 14 residues in the CDR3. The V segment lost 6 bases and the J segment 4 bases; nucleotides outside the gene matches: 7. CDR3 coding DNA: TGTGCCAGCAGCGCGGGACAGGCCTCCTATGGCTACACCTTC. It codes for CASSAGQASYGYTF.

The rearrangement joins TRBV18 to TRBJ2-7; D possibly matches TRBD1 or TRBD2 (5 bases each). V was cut by 2 bases and J by 1 base, with 9 bases left in between. Per germline, CDR1 KGHSH and CDR2 LQKENI. This CDR3 spans 14 amino acids. The CDR3, as DNA: TGTGCCAGCTCACCAGGGACGGCTTCCTACGAGCAGTACTTC. Translating it yields CASSPGTASYEQYF.

The V and J genes are TRBV20-1 and TRBJ1-2; D not resolved. The length of the CDR3 is 17 residues. Between the trimmed V and J ends, which lost 3 bases and 0 bases, there was a span of 20 bases. Germline loops: CDR1 DFQATT, CDR2 SNEGSKA (reference sequence). CDR3 in DNA: TGCAGTGCTAGTTTCCGCCTAGTAGGTATCTCTAACTATGGCTACACCTTC. It is translated as CSASFRLVGISNYGYTF.

J is TRBJ2-3 and V is TRBV7-9; D is perhaps TRBD2 (6 bases). Germline V CDR1 and CDR2: SEHNR, FQNEAQ (reference sequence). CDR3 size: 16 residues. Deletions cut 5 bases from V and 2 bases from J, with 17 bases between. The CDR3 protein is CASSRGDFKYTDTQYF. The CDR3 DNA reads as TGTGCCAGCAGCCGTGGGGACTTTAAATACACAGATACGCAGTATTTT.

This rearrangement joins TRBV6-5 to TRBJ1-1; TRBD1 matches 7 bases. Germline V lookup: CDR1 MNHEY, CDR2 SVGAGI. Unmatched junction bases numbered 6, after V lost 5 bases and J lost 3 bases. CDR3 length: 14 amino acids. This chain's CDR3 is CASSRQGRDTEAFF. The CDR3 nucleotides read TGTGCCAGCAGTCGACAGGGAAGAGACACTGAAGCTTTCTTT.

The V gene is TRBV10-3, the J gene TRBJ2-7; D remains ambiguous. In germline, CDR1 is ENHRY, CDR2 SYGVKD. This CDR3 is 12 amino acids long. V was clipped by 0 bases and J by 2 bases, with 2 bases between them. CDR3 nucleotide sequence: TGTGCCATCAGTGAGTCTCCCTACGAGCAGTACTTC. This encodes CAISESPYEQYF.

The chain uses TRBV19 and TRBJ1-2; TRBD1 is a possible D gene (5 bases). Germline CDR1 reads LNHDA; CDR2 reads SQIVND (reference sequence). CDR3 size: 14 residues. V dropped 5 bases and J dropped 8 bases, with 18 bases sitting between them. This chain's CDR3 is CASSSSGTLSGYTF. The CDR3 nucleotides are TGTGCCAGTAGTTCCTCCGGGACTCTTTCGGGCTACACCTTC. The variable domain in full, completed from reference TRBV19 and TRBJ1-2, reads DGGITQSPKYLFRKEGQNVTLSCEQNLNHDAMYWYRQDPGQGLRLIYYSQIVNDFQKGDIAEGYSVSREKKESFPLTVTSAQKNPTAFYLCASSSSGTLSGYTFGSGTRLTVV.

The rearrangement uses TRBV7-8 and TRBJ1-5; 7 positions match TRBD1. The CDR3 contains 16 residues. CDR1 and CDR2 from the germline V gene are SGHVS and FQNEAQ. The trim removed 5 bases at V and 3 bases at J, leaving 10 bases unmatched. The chain's CDR3 is CASSAGQSLYNQPQHF. The CDR3 DNA sequence: TGTGCCAGCAGCGCGGGACAGTCCCTTTACAATCAGCCCCAGCATTTT. The whole variable domain, remainder taken from reference TRBV7-8 and TRBJ1-5, is GAGVSQSPRYKVAKRGQDVALRCDPISGHVSLFWYQQALGQGPEFLTYFQNEAQLDKSGLPSDRFFAERPEGSVSTLKIQRTQQEDSAVYLCASSAGQSLYNQPQHFGDGTRLSIL.

This clone was seen only once. The J gene is TRBJ2-7, the V gene TRBV5-1; TRBD1 matches 10 bases. The V and J ends lost 6 bases and 7 bases, in that order; junction bases with no gene match: 10. This CDR3 contains 14 residues. The germline V gene encodes CDR1 SGHRS and CDR2 YFSETQ. This chain's CDR3 is CASMMTGGGWEQYF. The DNA for the CDR3 is TGCGCCAGCATGATGACAGGGGGCGGCTGGGAGCAGTACTTC.

The rearrangement joins TRBV9 to TRBJ2-3; 10 bases are a match to TRBD1. CDR1 is SGDLS, CDR2 YYNGEE, per germline. With 1 base clipped from V and 2 bases from J, the junction kept 4 bases outside the gene matches. The CDR3 covers 16 residues. CDR3 DNA: TGTGCCAGCAGCGTATACGGGACAGGGGCCACAGATACGCAGTATTTT. It yields the protein CASSVYGTGATDTQYF.

The rearrangement uses TRBV28 and TRBJ1-2, with a possible D match to TRBD1 (5 bases). Germline CDR1 reads MDHEN; CDR2 reads SYDVKM. V dropped 3 bases and J dropped 8 bases, with 10 bases sitting between them. The CDR3 length is 12 residues. DNA of the CDR3: TGTGCCAGCAGTTTGGAGGGGTTGGGCTACACCTTC. Translated: CASSLEGLGYTF.

The V and J genes are TRBV5-1 and TRBJ2-3; D is uncertain. The CDR3 sequence is 15 residues long. The germline V and J ends were trimmed by 3 bases and 0 bases, with 11 bases remaining between them. Germline lookup yields CDR1 SGHRS and CDR2 YFSETQ. The CDR3 sequence is CASSSDLTSTDTQYF. For the CDR3, the DNA is TGCGCCAGCAGCTCCGACTTAACTAGCACAGATACGCAGTATTTT.